This T cell receptor beta chain was captured in a study of shared clonotypes between healthy human individuals. Methods used by the authors: Filtering differed since immunoSEQ provided only junctions, with no quality scores. The assay was immunoSEQ multiplex PCR, and TCRdb's table has in-frame clones only and misses some. From that table come the V and J calls and clone size; the DNA was used to work out D and trimming. This sample has fewer than 3 million clones, with 80% to 95% found just once. This clone was detected only a few times. Looked up from germline, CDR1 is ENHRY and CDR2 is SYGVKD. The CDR3 has 19 amino acids. The V segment lost 0 bases and the J segment 4 bases; nucleotides outside the gene matches: 11.

The sequence derives from a man aged 18 to 35 in good health. Some clones in this sample may be carry-over from other donors' samples. The sequencing input was naive CD4+ T cells from PBMCs. Described subset: CD45RA+ positively selected. This chain connects TRBV10-3 to TRBJ2-2; 10 bases agree with TRBD1. The CDR3 sequence: CAISESGQTGGAGTGELFF. In DNA, the CDR3 is TGTGCCATCAGTGAGTCGGGACAGACAGGGGGCGCGGGCACCGGGGAGCTGTTTTTT.